This TCR beta chain was recorded in a study of T cell responses to AZD1222 COVID-19 vaccine. The overall study: Pooled samples include second doses given at about 4 or 12 weeks.

Repertoires were generated with immunoSEQ multiplex PCR, while TCRdb's copy carries only in-frame clones and drops some. Among 100,000 to 120,000 clones listed, about 85% were seen once. Study-wide points: Females made up more of the donors, who were largely white British, and clonal diversity may have come out too low. Breadth and depth of Spike-specific TCRs rose after two AZD1222 doses. The span of vaccine-associated CD4 TCRs extended across spike, with dominance at 160-218 and 743-854.

A note on this clone: Its target is not known.

Material: peripheral blood, obtained on day 0 of AZD1222 vaccination. This clonotype was obtained from an adult in good health.

The CDR3 sequence is CASSQRQGLSYNEQFF. CDR3 in DNA: TGTGCCAGCAGCCAACGTCAGGGGCTCTCCTACAATGAGCAGTTCTTC. The rearrangement links TRBV27 to TRBJ2-1, with D tentatively TRBD1 (6 bases). CDR3 length: 16 amino acids. The V end was cut by 6 bases, the J end by 0 bases, with 15 bases between. Germline V gene data show CDR1 as MNHEY and CDR2 as SMNVEV (reference sequence).